The next 9 T cell receptor beta chains were all read from a single sample in a study of blood T cell repertoires in COVID-19. TCRdb keeps only in-frame clones here, not all; method: immunoSEQ multiplex PCR. The profile shows 150,000 or so clones, around 78% of them singletons. The sequenced sample was peripheral blood. These receptors were collected from a woman of 80 years or more with active or convalescent COVID-19.

The V and J genes are TRBV30 and TRBJ2-7; 14 nucleotides line up with TRBD2. Trimming took 8 bases from V and 7 from J; bases not matched to a gene: 10. Germline-derived CDR1 and CDR2 are GTSNPN and SVGIG (reference sequence). The CDR3 extends over 14 amino acids. The CDR3 protein is CAGEGTSGRREQYF. CDR3 nucleotides: TGTGCCGGGGAGGGGACTAGCGGGAGACGTGAGCAGTACTTC.

Here the CDR3 DNA reads TGTGCCAGCAGCCAGGGACTAGCGGGGGTGGAGACCCAGTACTTC. This sequence encodes CASSQGLAGVETQYF. V gene TRBV11-3 combines with J gene TRBJ2-5; TRBD2 aligns across 14 bases. Losses at the gene ends were 5 bases for V and 5 bases for J; bases not matched to a gene: 4. The CDR3 totals 15 residues. The V gene's germline CDR1 is SGHNT and CDR2 YENEEA.

The CDR3 loop is CASSRRTGSAQPQHF. The CDR3 DNA is TGTGCCAGCAGCCGTCGGACAGGGAGCGCTCAGCCCCAGCATTTT. The J gene is TRBJ1-5, the V gene TRBV2, with 8 bases matching TRBD1. CDR1 SNHLY and CDR2 FYNNEI come from the germline V gene. V was pared by 6 bases and J by 6 bases, with 10 bases of the junction left unmatched. The CDR3 loop spans 15 amino acids.

This chain links TRBV11-2 with TRBJ1-2; D remains ambiguous. From germline, CDR1 is SGHAT and CDR2 FQNNGV. Trimming left V 2 bases short and J 4 bases short, with 8 bases between. The CDR3 totals 13 residues. The CDR3 reads CASSLIQSYGYTF. The CDR3 DNA reads TGTGCCAGCAGCTTAATACAGAGCTATGGCTACACCTTC.

This chain links TRBV6-5 with TRBJ1-1; D is perhaps TRBD1 (6 bases). The CDR3 contains 13 residues. Trimming took off 4 bases at V and 4 bases at J, with 10 bases between the two ends. Germline lookup yields CDR1 MNHEY and CDR2 SVGAGI. This CDR3 reads CASSLDRGTEAFF. The CDR3 nucleotides read TGTGCCAGCAGTTTGGACAGAGGCACTGAAGCTTTCTTT.

V and J are TRBV6-5 and TRBJ1-2; D perhaps matches TRBD1 (6 bases). V lost 4 bases, J lost 6 bases, and 15 bases lay in between. Germline CDR1 reads MNHEY; CDR2 reads SVGAGI. This CDR3 region has 14 residues. CDR3 region: CASSFAQGLDGYTF. In nucleotides, the CDR3 is TGTGCCAGCAGTTTCGCGCAGGGGCTCGATGGCTACACCTTC.

Turning to this clone: This specimen includes other DNA sequences encoding the same CDR3. The rearrangement links TRBV6-5 to TRBJ1-5; D possibly corresponds to TRBD1 (5 bases). The CDR3 runs to 14 residues. The V gene lost 3 bases and the J gene lost 2 bases, with 8 bases spanning the gap. Germline V CDR1 and CDR2: MNHEY, SVGAGI. CDR3 loop: CASSYRGGNQPQHF. CDR3 bases: TGTGCCAGCAGTTATCGGGGGGGCAATCAGCCCCAGCATTTT.

This chain links TRBV6-1 with TRBJ1-1; possibly TRBD1 for D (5 bases). V dropped 0 bases and J dropped 12 bases, with 14 bases sitting between them. The CDR3 contains 13 residues. Germline V gene lookup returns CDR1 MNHNS and CDR2 SASEGT. The CDR3 is CASSEARGGTTFF. CDR3 DNA: TGTGCCAGCAGTGAAGCGCGGGGCGGGACGACTTTCTTT.

CDR3: CVRSLGRHRGRVKSSNEKLFF. The DNA of the CDR3 is TGTGTCAGAAGCTTAGGTCGGCACAGGGGGCGCGTGAAGTCCAGTAATGAAAAACTGTTTTTT. The V and J genes are TRBV7-5 and TRBJ1-4; the table's D call of TRBD1 was not tested on the DNA. TRBV7-5 is shown as a pseudogene. The CDR3 sequence is 21 residues long.